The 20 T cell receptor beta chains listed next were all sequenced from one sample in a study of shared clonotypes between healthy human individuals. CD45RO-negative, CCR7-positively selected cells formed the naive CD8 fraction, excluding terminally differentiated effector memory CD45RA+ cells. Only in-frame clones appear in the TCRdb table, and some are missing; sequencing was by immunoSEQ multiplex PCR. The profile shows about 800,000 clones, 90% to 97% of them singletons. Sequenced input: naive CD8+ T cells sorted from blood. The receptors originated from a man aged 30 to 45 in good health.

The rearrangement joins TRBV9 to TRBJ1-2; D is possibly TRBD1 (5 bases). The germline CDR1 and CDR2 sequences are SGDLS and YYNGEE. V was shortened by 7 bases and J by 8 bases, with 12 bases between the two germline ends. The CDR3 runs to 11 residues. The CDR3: CASGTVRGYTF. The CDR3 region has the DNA TGTGCCAGCGGGACCGTCCGAGGCTACACCTTC.

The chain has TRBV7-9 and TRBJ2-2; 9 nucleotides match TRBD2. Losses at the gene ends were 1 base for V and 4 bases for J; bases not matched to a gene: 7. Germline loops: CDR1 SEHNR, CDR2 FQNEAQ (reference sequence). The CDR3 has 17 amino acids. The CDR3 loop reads CASSLGLAGRPTGELFF. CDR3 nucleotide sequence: TGTGCCAGCAGCTTAGGCCTAGCGGGGCGCCCCACCGGGGAGCTGTTTTTT.

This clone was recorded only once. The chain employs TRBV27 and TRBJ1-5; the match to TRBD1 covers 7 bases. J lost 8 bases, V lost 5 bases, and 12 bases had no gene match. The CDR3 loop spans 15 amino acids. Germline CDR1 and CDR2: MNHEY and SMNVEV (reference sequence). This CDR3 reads CASSPSRTGQKPQHF. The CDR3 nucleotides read TGTGCCAGCAGTCCGTCCCGGACAGGCCAAAAGCCCCAGCATTTT.

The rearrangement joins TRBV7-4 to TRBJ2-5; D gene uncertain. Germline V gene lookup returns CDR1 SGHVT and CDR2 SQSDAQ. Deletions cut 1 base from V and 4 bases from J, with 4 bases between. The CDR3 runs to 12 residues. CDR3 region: CASSLDPETQYF. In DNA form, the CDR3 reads TGTGCCAGCAGCTTAGACCCAGAGACCCAGTACTTC.

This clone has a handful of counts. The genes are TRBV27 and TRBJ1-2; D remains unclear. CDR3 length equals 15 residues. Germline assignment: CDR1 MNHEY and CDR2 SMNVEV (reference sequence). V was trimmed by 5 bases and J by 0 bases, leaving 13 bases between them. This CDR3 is CASSNLGWANYGYTF. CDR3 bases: TGTGCCAGCAGTAACCTCGGGTGGGCTAACTATGGCTACACCTTC.

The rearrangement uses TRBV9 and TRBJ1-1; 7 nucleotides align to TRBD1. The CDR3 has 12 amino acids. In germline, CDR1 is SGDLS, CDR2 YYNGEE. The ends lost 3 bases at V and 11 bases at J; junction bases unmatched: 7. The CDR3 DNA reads TGTGCCAGCAGCGCCCGGACAGGAGGGGCTTTCTTT. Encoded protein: CASSARTGGAFF.

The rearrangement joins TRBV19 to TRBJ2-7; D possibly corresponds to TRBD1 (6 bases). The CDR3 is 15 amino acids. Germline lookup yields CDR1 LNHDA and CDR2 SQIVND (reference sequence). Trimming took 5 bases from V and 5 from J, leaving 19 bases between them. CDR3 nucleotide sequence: TGTGCCAGTAGTGGAATATACAGGGTTTCGAACGAGCAGTACTTC. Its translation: CASSGIYRVSNEQYF.

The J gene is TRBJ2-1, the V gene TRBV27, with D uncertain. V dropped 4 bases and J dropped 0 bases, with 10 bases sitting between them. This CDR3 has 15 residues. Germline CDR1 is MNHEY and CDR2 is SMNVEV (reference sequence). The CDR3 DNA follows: TGTGCCAGCAGTTCAGATGAGAGCTCCTACAATGAGCAGTTCTTC. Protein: CASSSDESSYNEQFF.

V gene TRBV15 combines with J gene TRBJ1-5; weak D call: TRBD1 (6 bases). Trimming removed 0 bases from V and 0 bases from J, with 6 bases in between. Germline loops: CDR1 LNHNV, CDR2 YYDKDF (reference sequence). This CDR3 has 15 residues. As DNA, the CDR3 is TGTGCCACCAGCAGAGAGGACAGTAGCAATCAGCCCCAGCATTTT. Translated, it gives CATSREDSSNQPQHF.

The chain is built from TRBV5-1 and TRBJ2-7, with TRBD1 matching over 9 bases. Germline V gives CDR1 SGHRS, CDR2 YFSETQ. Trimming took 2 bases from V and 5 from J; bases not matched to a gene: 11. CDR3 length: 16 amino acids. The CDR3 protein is CASSLFPLDRGDEQYF. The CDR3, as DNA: TGCGCCAGCAGCTTATTCCCCTTGGACAGGGGTGACGAGCAGTACTTC.

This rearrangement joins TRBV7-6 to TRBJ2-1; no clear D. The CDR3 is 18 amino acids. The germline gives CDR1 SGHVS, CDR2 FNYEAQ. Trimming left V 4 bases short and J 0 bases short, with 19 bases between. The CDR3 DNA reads TGTGCCAGCAGCTCAGACCCCCGGGTCCTCAGCTCCTACAATGAGCAGTTCTTC. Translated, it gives CASSSDPRVLSSYNEQFF.

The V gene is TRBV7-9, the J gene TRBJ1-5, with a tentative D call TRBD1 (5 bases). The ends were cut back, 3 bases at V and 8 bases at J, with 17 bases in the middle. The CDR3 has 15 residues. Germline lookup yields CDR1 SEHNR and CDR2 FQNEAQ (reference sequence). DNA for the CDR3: TGTGCCAGCAGCTTGAGGGGAGGGGAGGCCGAGCCCCAGCATTTT. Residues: CASSLRGGEAEPQHF.

For the CDR3, the DNA is TGCGCCAGCAGCCATGGAGGTTCAGCGGGAGGGGAAGAGACCCAGTACTTC. Protein: CASSHGGSAGGEETQYF. The chain carries TRBV4-3 and TRBJ2-5; 10 bases fit TRBD2. This CDR3 contains 17 residues. Per the germline V gene, CDR1 is LGHNA and CDR2 is YSLEER. J lost 3 bases, V lost 3 bases, and 10 bases had no gene match.

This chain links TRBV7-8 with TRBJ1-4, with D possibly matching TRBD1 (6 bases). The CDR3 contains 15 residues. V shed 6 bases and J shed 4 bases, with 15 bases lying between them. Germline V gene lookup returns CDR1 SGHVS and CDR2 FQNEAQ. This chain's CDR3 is CASRPHRDYNEKLFF. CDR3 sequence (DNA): TGTGCCAGCAGACCACACAGGGACTATAATGAAAAACTGTTTTTT.

Here the CDR3 DNA reads TGTGCCAGCAGCCTGAGACTAGCGGCAAAGGACAATGAGCAGTTCTTC. Its translation: CASSLRLAAKDNEQFF. This chain uses TRBV4-2 with TRBJ2-1; TRBD2 matches at 9 bases. The CDR3 has 16 residues. Germline-derived CDR1 and CDR2 are LGHNA and YNFKEQ. V shed 4 bases, J shed 5 bases, and the junction held 9 bases outside the gene matches.

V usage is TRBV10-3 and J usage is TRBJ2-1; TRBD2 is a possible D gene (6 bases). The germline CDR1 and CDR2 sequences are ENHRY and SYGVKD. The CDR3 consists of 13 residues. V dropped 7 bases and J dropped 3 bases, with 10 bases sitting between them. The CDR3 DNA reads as TGTGCCATCACCGAGGACTACTACAATGAGCAGTTCTTC. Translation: CAITEDYYNEQFF.

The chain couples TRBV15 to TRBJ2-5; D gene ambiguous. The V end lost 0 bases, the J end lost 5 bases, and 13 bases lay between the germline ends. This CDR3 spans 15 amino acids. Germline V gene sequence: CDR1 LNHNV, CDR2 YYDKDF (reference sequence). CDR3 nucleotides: TGTGCCACCAGCAGAGATAGGATTAGATATGAGACCCAGTACTTC. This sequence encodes CATSRDRIRYETQYF.

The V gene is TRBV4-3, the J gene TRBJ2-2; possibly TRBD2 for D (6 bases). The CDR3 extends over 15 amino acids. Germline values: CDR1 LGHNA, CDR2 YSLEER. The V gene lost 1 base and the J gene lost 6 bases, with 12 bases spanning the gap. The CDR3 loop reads CASSQGTGEPGELFF. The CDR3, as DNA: TGCGCCAGCAGCCAAGGGACGGGAGAACCCGGGGAGCTGTTTTTT.

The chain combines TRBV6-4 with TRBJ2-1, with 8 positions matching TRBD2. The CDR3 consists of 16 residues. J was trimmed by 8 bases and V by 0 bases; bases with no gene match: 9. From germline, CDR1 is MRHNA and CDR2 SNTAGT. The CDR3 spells CASSDSWREEVYEQFF. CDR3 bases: TGTGCCAGCAGTGACTCCTGGCGGGAGGAAGTGTATGAGCAGTTCTTC.

The CDR3 nucleotides read TGTGCCAGCAGAATGGACAGGGGGCTCCACGAGCAGTACTTC. This gives the protein CASRMDRGLHEQYF. The rearrangement joins TRBV5-5 to TRBJ2-7; the match to TRBD1 covers 11 bases. The CDR3 extends over 14 amino acids. Germline CDR1 and CDR2: SGHKS and YYEKEE (reference sequence). The V gene end was trimmed by 5 bases and the J gene end by 5 bases; junction bases not matched to a gene: 6.